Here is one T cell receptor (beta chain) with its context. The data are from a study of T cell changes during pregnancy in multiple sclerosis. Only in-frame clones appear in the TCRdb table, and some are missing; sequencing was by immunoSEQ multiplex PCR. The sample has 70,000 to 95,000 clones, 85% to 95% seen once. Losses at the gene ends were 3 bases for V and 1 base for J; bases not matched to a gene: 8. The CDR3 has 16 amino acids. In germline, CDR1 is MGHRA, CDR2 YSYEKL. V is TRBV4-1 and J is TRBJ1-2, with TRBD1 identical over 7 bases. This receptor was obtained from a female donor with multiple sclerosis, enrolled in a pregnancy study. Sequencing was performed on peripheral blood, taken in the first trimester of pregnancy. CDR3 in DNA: TGCGCCAGCAGCCAGGGGGACAGAGAAGTTAACTATGGCTACACCTTC. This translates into CASSQGDREVNYGYTF.